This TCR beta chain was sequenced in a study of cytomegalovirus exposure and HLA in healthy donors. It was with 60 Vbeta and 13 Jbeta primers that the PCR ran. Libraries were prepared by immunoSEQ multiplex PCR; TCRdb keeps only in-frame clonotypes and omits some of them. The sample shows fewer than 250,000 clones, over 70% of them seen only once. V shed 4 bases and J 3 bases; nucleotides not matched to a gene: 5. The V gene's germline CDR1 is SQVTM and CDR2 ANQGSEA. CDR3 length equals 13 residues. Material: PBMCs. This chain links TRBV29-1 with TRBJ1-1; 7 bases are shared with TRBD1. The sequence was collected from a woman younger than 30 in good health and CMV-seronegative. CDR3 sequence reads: CSVVEQGYTEAFF. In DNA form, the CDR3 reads TGCAGCGTTGTGGAACAGGGGTACACTGAAGCTTTCTTT.